This TCR beta chain was captured by sequencing in a study of human T cells and chemical hapten exposure. In the study overall: Subjects had 2% DPC placed on roughly 2 cm by roughly 2 cm of upper inner arm skin for sensitization. Patch tests put 0.01% DPC on the upper back, read at 6 days.

Individual cDNA molecules received unique molecular identifiers in the library. TCRdb re-derived calls from the RACE reads in MiXCR, one entry per CDR3 protein. Here the sample spans 89,000 or so distinct CDR3 sequences, 7.5% to 9.5% being singletons. This clonotype was seen repeatedly, ten times or more. Germline V gene sequence: CDR1 MDHEN, CDR2 SYDVKM. Trimming stripped 5 bases from V and 0 bases from J, with 11 bases between. This CDR3 is built from 15 residues. Time point indicated: pre-sensitization, week 0. The treatment is: therapeutic diphenylcyclopropenone sensitization with weekly scalp DPC.

The chain couples TRBV28 to TRBJ1-5, with D possibly being TRBD1 (5 bases). This sample comprised whole blood, obtained in connection with sensitization to the hapten diphenylcyclopropenone (DPC). This sequence was found in a man in his forties with alopecia areata. Some clones in this sample may be carry-over from other donors' samples. CDR3 protein: CASSPGGVSNQPQHF. CDR3 nucleotide sequence: TGTGCCAGCAGTCCCGGGGGGGTTAGCAATCAGCCCCAGCATTTT.